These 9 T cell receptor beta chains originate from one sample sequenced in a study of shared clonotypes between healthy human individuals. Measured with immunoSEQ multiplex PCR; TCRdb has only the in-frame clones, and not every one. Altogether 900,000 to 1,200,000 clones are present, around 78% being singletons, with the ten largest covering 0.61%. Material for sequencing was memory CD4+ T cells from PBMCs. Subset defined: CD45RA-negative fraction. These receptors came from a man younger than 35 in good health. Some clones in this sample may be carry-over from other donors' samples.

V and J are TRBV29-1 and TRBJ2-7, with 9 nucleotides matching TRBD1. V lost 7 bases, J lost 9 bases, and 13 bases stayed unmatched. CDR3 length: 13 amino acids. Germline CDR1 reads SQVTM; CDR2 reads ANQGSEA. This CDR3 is CSAWGQGKGVQYF. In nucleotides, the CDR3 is TGCAGCGCGTGGGGACAGGGAAAAGGGGTGCAGTACTTC.

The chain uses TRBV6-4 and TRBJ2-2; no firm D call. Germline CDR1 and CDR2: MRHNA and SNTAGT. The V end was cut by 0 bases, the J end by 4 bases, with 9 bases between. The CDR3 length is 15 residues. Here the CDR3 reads CASSDSYPGTGELFF. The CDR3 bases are TGTGCCAGCAGTGACTCGTACCCCGGCACCGGGGAGCTGTTTTTT.

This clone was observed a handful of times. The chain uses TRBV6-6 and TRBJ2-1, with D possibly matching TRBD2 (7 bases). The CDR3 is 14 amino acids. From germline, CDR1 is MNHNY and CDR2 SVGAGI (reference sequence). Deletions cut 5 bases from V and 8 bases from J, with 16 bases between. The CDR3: CASSKGGGRDEQFF. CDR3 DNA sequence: TGTGCCAGCAGTAAAGGGGGGGGAAGGGATGAGCAGTTCTTC.

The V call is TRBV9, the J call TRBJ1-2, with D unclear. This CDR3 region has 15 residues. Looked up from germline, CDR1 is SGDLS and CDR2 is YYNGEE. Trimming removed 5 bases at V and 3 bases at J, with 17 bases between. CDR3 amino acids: CASSRANNRDYGYTF. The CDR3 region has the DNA TGTGCCAGCAGTCGAGCAAATAATAGGGACTATGGCTACACCTTC.

CDR3 protein: CASSPPRPSSGNTIYF. For the CDR3, the DNA is TGTGCCAGCAGCCCCCCCCGGCCGTCCTCTGGAAACACCATATATTTT. This chain links TRBV14 with TRBJ1-3; D is unclear. The CDR3 length is 16 residues. The V gene's germline CDR1 is SGHDN and CDR2 FVKESK. V was cut by 4 bases and J by 0 bases, with 13 bases left in between.

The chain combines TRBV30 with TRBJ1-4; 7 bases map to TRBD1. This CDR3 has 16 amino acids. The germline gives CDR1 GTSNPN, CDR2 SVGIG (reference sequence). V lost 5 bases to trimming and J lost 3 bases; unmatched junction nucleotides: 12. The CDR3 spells CAWGYSTGKANEKLFF. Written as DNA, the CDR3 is TGTGCCTGGGGTTACTCGACAGGGAAGGCTAATGAAAAACTGTTTTTT.

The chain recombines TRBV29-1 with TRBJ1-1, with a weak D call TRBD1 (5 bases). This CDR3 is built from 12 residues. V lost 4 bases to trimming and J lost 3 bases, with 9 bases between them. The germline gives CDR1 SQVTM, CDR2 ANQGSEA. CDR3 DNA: TGCAGCGTTGGCGGGGCCCACACTGAAGCTTTCTTT. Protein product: CSVGGAHTEAFF.

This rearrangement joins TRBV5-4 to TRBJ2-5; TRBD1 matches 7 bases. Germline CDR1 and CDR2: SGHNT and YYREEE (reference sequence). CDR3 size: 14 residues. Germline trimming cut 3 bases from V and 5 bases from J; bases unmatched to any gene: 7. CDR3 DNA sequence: TGTGCCAGCAGCTCGACAGGGCCCCGGGAGACCCAGTACTTC. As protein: CASSSTGPRETQYF. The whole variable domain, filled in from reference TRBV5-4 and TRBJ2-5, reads ETGVTQSPTHLIKTRGQQVTLRCSSQSGHNTVSWYQQALGQGPQFIFQYYREEENGRGNFPPRFSGLQFPNYSSELNVNALELDDSALYLCASSSTGPRETQYFGPGTRLLVL.

The CDR3 region is CASIPAGANGELFF. The CDR3 DNA sequence: TGTGCCAGCATACCAGCGGGAGCTAACGGGGAGCTGTTTTTT. The rearrangement joins TRBV6-5 to TRBJ2-2, with 8 bases matching TRBD2. Germline V gene lookup returns CDR1 MNHEY and CDR2 SVGAGI. This CDR3 contains 14 residues. J was trimmed by 7 bases and V by 7 bases; bases with no gene match: 8.